Sequencing of this TCR beta chain was carried out in a study of naive and memory T cell subsets. Study outcomes and limitations: Findings for naive and memory subsets could not be checked against ground truth. Each distinct alpha or beta sequence counts as one clonotype. Naive repertoires, especially CD8, held a few larger clonotypes, possibly memory cells re-expressing CD45RA.

V was clipped by 3 bases and J by 4 bases; unmatched bases: 12. The CDR3 covers 17 residues. Germline assignment: CDR1 SGHDN and CDR2 FVKESK. A note on this clonotype: Its antigen is not known.

An equimolar mix of two oligonucleotides served as the beta constant-region primer for TRBC1 and TRBC2. Ligated cDNA was amplified by four rounds of PCR with nested alpha and beta constant-region primers and SP2. TCRdb independently ran MiXCR on the UMI-ligation and nested PCR reads; one entry per CDR3 protein. Of approximately 140,000 distinct CDR3 sequences listed, over 20% were seen once; the top ten hold 0.11%. Alpha and beta libraries were amplified separately from the second PCR onward. CD8 T cells were positively selected from what remained after CD4 positive selection. Sequencing was performed on naive CD4+ T cells from blood. V is TRBV14 and J is TRBJ2-5, with TRBD2 identical over 9 bases. This clonotype was obtained from a human donor in good health. CDR3 nucleotide sequence: TGTGCCAGCAGCCAGGACCCTAGCGGGGTCGGTCGAGAGACCCAGTACTTC. Translated: CASSQDPSGVGRETQYF.